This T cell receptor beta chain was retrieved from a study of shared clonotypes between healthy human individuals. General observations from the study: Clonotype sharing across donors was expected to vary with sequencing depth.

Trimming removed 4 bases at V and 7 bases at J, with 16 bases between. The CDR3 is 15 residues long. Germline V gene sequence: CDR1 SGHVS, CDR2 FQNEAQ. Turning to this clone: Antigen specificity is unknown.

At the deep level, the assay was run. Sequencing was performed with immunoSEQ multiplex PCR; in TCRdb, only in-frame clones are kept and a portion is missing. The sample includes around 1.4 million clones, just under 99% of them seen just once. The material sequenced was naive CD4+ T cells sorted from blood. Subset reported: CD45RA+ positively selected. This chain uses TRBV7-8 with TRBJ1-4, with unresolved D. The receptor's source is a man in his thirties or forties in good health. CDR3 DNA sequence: TGTGCCAGCAGCTCGGATACGTCCGGGCTTGAAAAACTGTTTTTT. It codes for CASSSDTSGLEKLFF.